This TCR beta chain was identified during a study of T-cell memory formation after mild COVID-19. CDR3 length: 18 amino acids. V lost 0 bases and J 0 bases, leaving 19 bases between the germline ends. The V gene's germline CDR1 is DFQATT and CDR2 SNEGSKA (reference sequence). This clonotype was picked up a small number of times. As yet, its antigen is unknown. TCR alpha and TCR beta cDNA libraries carrying sample barcodes and UMIs were produced by 5'RACE using constant-segment primers. MiXCR, run by TCRdb on the 5' RACE reads, gives a single entry per CDR3 protein. The sample shows about 390,000 distinct CDR3 sequences, approximately 21% of them seen only once. Study-level results: Contracting clones from day 15 to 85 showed balanced CD4/CD8; later expanders favored CD4+.

This receptor was taken from an adult woman who had mild COVID-19 (a few samples of this study predate the infection). Cell type and time point are not known. The gene calls are TRBV20-1 and TRBJ2-3; unclear D gene. Sequencing was carried out using PBMCs or a T cell subset sorted from them (not recorded which). CDR3 DNA sequence: TGCAGTGCTAGAGATAGGAAGGGTGGGCTCACTAGCACAGATACGCAGTATTTT. Its protein is CSARDRKGGLTSTDTQYF.